This T cell receptor (beta chain) was recorded in a study of long-term antiretroviral therapy in people with HIV. The CDR3 is 14 amino acids. Per germline, CDR1 LNHDA and CDR2 SQIVND (reference sequence). Trimming removed 5 bases from V and 7 bases from J; junction bases left unmatched: 7. At survey level, the immunoSEQ assay was run in its v3.0 version. Assay: immunoSEQ multiplex PCR; the TCRdb copy retains only in-frame clones and omits some. The table lists about 39,000 clones, roughly nine tenths of them singletons. The chain uses TRBV19 and TRBJ2-3, with 9 bases aligning to TRBD2. The sequencing here drew on unsorted PBMCs, taken 1.2 years after starting antiretroviral therapy. The source is a woman aged 45-60 years with HIV. CDR3 loop: CASSGAGGPHTQYF. The CDR3 DNA reads as TGTGCCAGTAGTGGGGCGGGGGGGCCCCATACGCAGTATTTT.